The T cell receptor beta chain described here comes from a study of T cells in Graves' hyperthyroidism and ophthalmopathy. Amplified TCR beta CDR3 regions came from RNA transcripts. HTBI primers were employed in a first-round RT-PCR of the TCR CDR3. TCRdb reprocessed the multiplex PCR reads via MiXCR and lists one record per CDR3 protein. Here the sample spans about 600,000 distinct CDR3 sequences, 14% being singletons. Findings and caveats of the study: Expanded thyroid clonotypes (above 0.001) were mostly also found in blood.

This clonotype showed up many times. Antigen: not known. The CDR3 consists of 14 residues. V trimming: 6 bases; J trimming: 2 bases; junction bases outside the gene matches: 6. Sequences were obtained from blood. This TCR derives from a woman younger than 35 with Graves' ophthalmopathy. The J gene is TRBJ1-2, the V gene TRBV12-3 or TRBV12-4; 7 bases fit TRBD1. The CDR3 sequence: CASSYTGVNYGYTF. The CDR3 coding sequence is TGTGCCAGCAGCTACACAGGGGTGAACTATGGCTACACCTTC.